Presented here are 32 T cell receptor beta chains from one specimen sequenced in a study of Ad26.COV2.S vaccination and SARS-CoV-2 variants. As for treatment: approximately 18 received Ad26.COV2.S at low or high dose, single or two shots; about five received placebo; per-sample allocation not given. Day 63 after the first injection of vaccine or placebo was the sampling time. Generated by immunoSEQ multiplex PCR, the TCRdb table keeps only in-frame clones and is missing some. The sample has 300,000 to 350,000 clones; 75% to 90% are singletons. The sample in question was peripheral blood, obtained in a trial of Ad26.COV2.S vaccine versus placebo. These receptors originate from a person aged 18-65 years who received the Ad26.COV2.S COVID-19 vaccine or a placebo.

The rearrangement links TRBV11-3 to TRBJ2-3, with TRBD2 identical over 8 bases. CDR1 and CDR2 from the germline V gene are SGHNT and YENEEA. Trimming cost V 8 bases and J 3 bases; bases outside gene matches: 4. The CDR3 totals 13 residues. The CDR3 DNA is TGTGCCAGCTCACGGGGGGGTACAGATACGCAGTATTTT. Its protein product is CASSRGGTDTQYF.

The gene calls are TRBV6-4 and TRBJ2-3; D not resolved. V was trimmed by 4 bases and J by 2 bases, leaving 16 bases between them. This CDR3 comprises 16 residues. The germline V gene encodes CDR1 MRHNA and CDR2 SNTAGT. CDR3 amino acids: CASSVGVSSTTDTQYF. Here the CDR3 DNA reads TGTGCCAGCAGTGTTGGTGTTAGCAGCACCACAGATACGCAGTATTTT.

The CDR3, as DNA: TGTGCCACCAGTGATGGTGGGAGGACCACAACCGTAGAGACCCAGTACTTC. It is translated as CATSDGGRTTTVETQYF. V and J are TRBV24-1 and TRBJ2-5; TRBD2 is a possible D gene (6 bases). The V end lost 3 bases, the J end lost 4 bases, and 20 bases lay between the germline ends. Germline CDR1 reads KGHDR; CDR2 reads SFDVKD. The CDR3 contains 17 residues.

The chain carries TRBV18 and TRBJ2-1; D not resolved. Germline V gives CDR1 KGHSH, CDR2 LQKENI. V lost 6 bases to trimming and J lost 5 bases, with 11 bases between them. The CDR3 runs 13 residues. The CDR3 region has the DNA TGTGCCAGCTCTCTTCGGGTGGACAATGAGCAGTTCTTC. Amino acids: CASSLRVDNEQFF.

This chain uses TRBV11-3 with TRBJ2-3; 9 nucleotides line up with TRBD1. V trimming: 5 bases; J trimming: 2 bases; junction bases outside the gene matches: 11. This CDR3 comprises 17 residues. Germline V gene sequence: CDR1 SGHNT, CDR2 YENEEA. The CDR3 protein is CASSRVGTGCNTDTQYF. The DNA of the CDR3 is TGTGCCAGCAGCCGTGTAGGGACAGGGTGTAACACAGATACGCAGTATTTT. The full variable domain, with the rest looked up from reference TRBV11-3 and TRBJ2-3, is EAGVVQSPRYKIIEKKQPVAFWCNPISGHNTLYWYLQNLGQGPELLIRYENEEAVDDSQLPKDRFSAERLKGVDSTLKIQPAELGDSAVYLCASSRVGTGCNTDTQYFGPGTRLTVL.

The chain has TRBV28 and TRBJ1-1; unclear D gene. The CDR3 has 13 residues. Per the germline V gene, CDR1 is MDHEN and CDR2 is SYDVKM. V lost 3 bases and J 7 bases, leaving 12 bases between the germline ends. CDR3 residues: CASSFGPEYEAFF. In DNA form, the CDR3 reads TGTGCCAGCAGTTTTGGGCCGGAGTATGAAGCTTTCTTT.

This clone was observed once. The rearrangement links TRBV4-3 to TRBJ1-4; no firm D call. Germline V CDR1 and CDR2: LGHNA, YSLEER. The CDR3 is made up of 14 amino acids. The V gene lost 1 base and the J gene lost 8 bases, with 11 bases spanning the gap. CDR3 in DNA: TGCGCCAGCAGCCAAGTTCGTGGGGAGGAAAAACTGTTTTTT. Its protein product is CASSQVRGEEKLFF.

The CDR3 nucleotides are TGTGCCAGCAGCCAGGCGGGGGGCACTGAAGCTTTCTTT. It is translated as CASSQAGGTEAFF. V is TRBV7-9 and J is TRBJ1-1, with a possible D match to TRBD1 (5 bases). Looked up from germline, CDR1 is SEHNR and CDR2 is FQNEAQ (reference sequence). The CDR3 spans 13 residues. Between the trimmed V and J ends, which lost 5 bases and 4 bases, there was a span of 11 bases.

The chain joins TRBV28 to TRBJ1-2; 7 positions agree with TRBD1. This CDR3 is built from 14 residues. V lost 4 bases and J lost 8; bases outside the gene matches: 10. Germline CDR1 MDHEN, CDR2 SYDVKM. CDR3 bases: TGTGCCAGCAGTTACATTGACAGGGAGGGCGGCTACACCTTC. As protein: CASSYIDREGGYTF.

This chain links TRBV20-1 with TRBJ2-7; D is unresolved. The CDR3 loop spans 13 amino acids. Germline CDR1 reads DFQATT; CDR2 reads SNEGSKA (reference sequence). With 3 bases removed from V and 4 bases from J, the gap between germline ends came to 13 bases. CDR3 nucleotide sequence: TGCAGTGCTAGTCCTCGGGCCAGGTACGAGCAGTACTTC. As protein: CSASPRARYEQYF.

Comment on this clone: The same CDR3 is also encoded by other DNA sequences in this sample. The V gene is TRBV7-2, the J gene TRBJ2-2; TRBD2 aligns across 12 bases. Germline V CDR1 and CDR2: SGHTA, FQGNSA. V was clipped by 4 bases and J by 5 bases; unmatched bases: 2. CDR3 length: 15 residues. The CDR3 DNA reads TGTGCCAGCAGCTCAGGACTAGCGGGAACCGGGGAGCTGTTTTTT. Protein sequence: CASSSGLAGTGELFF.

This clone was counted a few times. The chain's CDR3 is CASSLGGSVSYEQYF. CDR3 bases: TGCGCCAGCAGCTTGGGAGGATCCGTCTCCTACGAGCAGTACTTC. This chain uses TRBV5-1 with TRBJ2-7; D not resolved. CDR1 and CDR2 from the germline V gene are SGHRS and YFSETQ. CDR3 length equals 15 residues. The ends were cut back, 0 bases at V and 0 bases at J, with 10 bases in the middle.

The chain combines TRBV6-2 or TRBV6-3 with TRBJ2-4; the match to TRBD1 covers 10 bases. The ends lost 5 bases at V and 6 bases at J; junction bases unmatched: 7. CDR3 length: 15 amino acids. CDR1 and CDR2 (germline): MNHEY, SVGEGT. The chain's CDR3 is CASSKPGTGANIQYF. DNA for the CDR3: TGTGCCAGCAGTAAGCCGGGGACAGGGGCAAACATTCAGTACTTC.

This rearrangement joins TRBV4-1 to TRBJ1-4; 7 bases align to TRBD1. V lost 1 base to trimming and J lost 8 bases; unmatched junction nucleotides: 4. Looked up from germline, CDR1 is MGHRA and CDR2 is YSYEKL. The CDR3 covers 14 residues. The CDR3 loop reads CASSQGQGREKLFF. As DNA, the CDR3 is TGCGCCAGCAGCCAAGGACAGGGAAGAGAAAAACTGTTTTTT.

V gene TRBV28 combines with J gene TRBJ1-3, with D maybe TRBD1 (5 bases). Germline CDR1 reads MDHEN; CDR2 reads SYDVKM. This CDR3 is 15 amino acids long. Trimming left V 6 bases short and J 3 bases short, with 15 bases between. The DNA for the CDR3 is TGTGCCAGCAGCTCCCACGGGGGAGATGGAAACACCATATATTTT. It specifies CASSSHGGDGNTIYF. Supplemented by reference TRBV28 and TRBJ1-3, the full variable domain reads DVKVTQSSRYLVKRTGEKVFLECVQDMDHENMFWYRQDPGLGLRLIYFSYDVKMKEKGDIPEGYSVSREKKERFSLILESASTNQTSMYLCASSSHGGDGNTIYFGEGSWLTVV.

Comment on this clone: The same CDR3 can be traced to other DNA sequences in this sample. The gene calls are TRBV19 and TRBJ1-6; 7 nucleotides agree with TRBD1. V shed 4 bases and J 10 bases; nucleotides not matched to a gene: 7. The CDR3 has 14 residues. Germline assignment: CDR1 LNHDA and CDR2 SQIVND (reference sequence). CDR3 nucleotides: TGTGCCAGTAGTACTCGACAGGGTGACTCACCCCTCCACTTT. Residues: CASSTRQGDSPLHF.

This clone was seen only once. This chain links TRBV10-1 with TRBJ2-1; 8 nucleotides agree with TRBD1. The CDR3 extends over 15 amino acids. Unmatched junction bases numbered 5, after V lost 3 bases and J lost 4 bases. Per germline, CDR1 WNHNN and CDR2 SYGVQD (reference sequence). The CDR3 region is CASSERGDRYNEQFF. The CDR3 coding sequence is TGCGCCAGCAGTGAACGAGGGGACAGGTACAATGAGCAGTTCTTC.

V is TRBV29-1 and J is TRBJ2-3, with D possibly matching TRBD2 (6 bases). The CDR3 sequence is 14 residues long. V lost 6 bases and J 2 bases, leaving 15 bases between the germline ends. Germline-derived CDR1 and CDR2 are SQVTM and ANQGSEA. This CDR3 is CSVRPQGLTDTQYF. Written as DNA, the CDR3 is TGCAGCGTCCGGCCCCAGGGACTCACAGATACGCAGTATTTT.

The V and J genes are TRBV28 and TRBJ2-3; D perhaps matches TRBD1 (5 bases). The germline V and J ends were trimmed by 4 bases and 2 bases, with 16 bases remaining between them. Germline V lookup: CDR1 MDHEN, CDR2 SYDVKM. The CDR3 extends over 16 amino acids. In DNA, the CDR3 is TGTGCCAGCAGTTCCCTCTCCCGGACAATCACAGATACGCAGTATTTT. It codes for CASSSLSRTITDTQYF.

The chain employs TRBV3-1 (or the pseudogene TRBV3-2) and TRBJ2-4; a weak D match, TRBD1 (6 bases). V was trimmed by 0 bases and J by 3 bases, leaving 15 bases between them. The CDR3 has 17 amino acids. The germline gives CDR1 LGHDT, CDR2 YNNKEL (reference sequence). CDR3: CASSQEGLVGGKNIQYF. Here the CDR3 DNA reads TGTGCCAGCAGCCAAGAGGGCCTCGTAGGGGGCAAAAACATTCAGTACTTC.

The chain couples TRBV18 to TRBJ2-2; a weak D match, TRBD2 (6 bases). Trimming removed 3 bases at V and 4 bases at J, with 12 bases between. Germline CDR1 is KGHSH and CDR2 is LQKENI. This CDR3 has 15 amino acids. The CDR3 coding sequence is TGTGCCAGCTCACCGATCAGGGAGGTCACCGGGGAGCTGTTTTTT. It is translated as CASSPIREVTGELFF.

This chain uses TRBV28 with TRBJ1-5; 8 positions agree with TRBD1. V was pared by 7 bases and J by 2 bases, with 7 bases of the junction left unmatched. From germline, CDR1 is MDHEN and CDR2 SYDVKM. CDR3 length: 15 amino acids. The CDR3 DNA sequence: TGTGCCAGCACCCCGACAGGGGTTGGCAATCAGCCCCAGCATTTT. This gives the protein CASTPTGVGNQPQHF.

This clone was counted only a few times. This chain joins TRBV7-2 and TRBJ1-2; D remains unclear. Germline lookup yields CDR1 SGHTA and CDR2 FQGNSA. This CDR3 region has 16 residues. Trimming took off 6 bases at V and 5 bases at J, with 22 bases between the two ends. In nucleotides, the CDR3 is TGTGCCAGCAGGCTCCCCTTTCGCAACCTTCCATATGGCTACACCTTC. It specifies CASRLPFRNLPYGYTF.

The sample holds a few counts of this clone. The chain couples TRBV6-1 to TRBJ1-2, with 10 bases lining up with TRBD1. The germline CDR1 and CDR2 sequences are MNHNS and SASEGT. The V gene end was trimmed by 4 bases and the J gene end by 2 bases; junction bases not matched to a gene: 7. The CDR3 has 16 residues. The CDR3: CASSARQGASNYGYTF. CDR3 nucleotide sequence: TGTGCCAGCAGTGCACGACAGGGGGCTTCGAACTATGGCTACACCTTC.

About this clone: One end of the junction is discordant with germline, which a read error may explain. The chain is built from TRBV19 and TRBJ2-5; maybe TRBD2 (6 bases). The CDR3 consists of 11 residues. Germline assignment: CDR1 LNHDA and CDR2 SQIVND (reference sequence). CDR3 sequence reads: CASSIGGVSNF. CDR3 bases: TGTGCCAGTAGTATAGGGGGGGTATCGAACTTC.

There are a few counts of this clone. V gene TRBV10-2 combines with J gene TRBJ2-7; 8 positions agree with TRBD1. This CDR3 spans 14 amino acids. Germline V lookup: CDR1 WSHSY, CDR2 SAAADI. J lost 4 bases, V lost 3 bases, and 5 bases had no gene match. CDR3 loop: CASSDVQGAYEQYF. The CDR3 nucleotides are TGCGCCAGCAGTGACGTGCAGGGGGCTTACGAGCAGTACTTC.

In its sample, this clone was seen a few times. The chain joins TRBV6-6 to TRBJ2-5, with D possibly TRBD2 on 6 matching bases. The V end lost 0 bases, the J end lost 5 bases, and 10 bases lay between the germline ends. The CDR3 sequence is 14 residues long. Germline CDR1 and CDR2: MNHNY and SVGAGI (reference sequence). DNA for the CDR3: TGTGCCAGCAGTTACTCTCGGGAGCGGGAGACCCAGTACTTC. This codes for CASSYSRERETQYF.

The chain combines TRBV5-1 with TRBJ2-3, with D possibly being TRBD2 (6 bases). This CDR3 region has 14 residues. Trimming cost V 5 bases and J 6 bases, with 16 bases left between them. The V gene's germline CDR1 is SGHRS and CDR2 YFSETQ. The CDR3 here is CASSQNGGADTQYF. The CDR3 DNA sequence: TGCGCCAGCAGTCAGAATGGCGGGGCGGATACGCAGTATTTT.

This chain links TRBV19 with TRBJ1-2; D gene ambiguous. Germline assignment: CDR1 LNHDA and CDR2 SQIVND (reference sequence). V gave up 3 bases and J gave up 5 bases, with 13 bases separating them. This CDR3 is 14 amino acids long. CDR3 bases: TGTGCCAGTAGTATCTCGGAAGCCTTTTATGGCTACACCTTC. Protein product: CASSISEAFYGYTF.

The chain joins TRBV4-3 to TRBJ2-7; 9 bases are shared with TRBD1. Germline-derived CDR1 and CDR2 are LGHNA and YSLEER. Germline trimming cut 5 bases from V and 6 bases from J; bases unmatched to any gene: 14. The CDR3 is made up of 16 amino acids. CDR3 in DNA: TGCGCCAGCAGCGCAGGATATGACAGGGGGAAGGCCGAGCAGTACTTC. Its translation: CASSAGYDRGKAEQYF.

V usage is TRBV18 and J usage is TRBJ1-1, with TRBD1 as a possible D gene (5 bases). Per germline, CDR1 KGHSH and CDR2 LQKENI. V was trimmed by 3 bases and J by 1 base, leaving 9 bases between them. This CDR3 has 14 amino acids. The CDR3 loop is CASSPQGRNTEAFF. DNA of the CDR3: TGTGCCAGCTCACCCCAGGGACGGAACACTGAAGCTTTCTTT.

This sequence joins TRBV4-3 and TRBJ2-1; no clear D. Germline CDR1 reads LGHNA; CDR2 reads YSLEER. V shed 2 bases and J shed 2 bases, with 10 bases lying between them. The CDR3 has 15 amino acids. The DNA for the CDR3 is TGCGCCAGCAGCCAAAGCAGCGTTCCCTACAATGAGCAGTTCTTC. It encodes CASSQSSVPYNEQFF.